Each of the 32 T cell receptor beta chains below was sequenced from the same sample in a study of Ad26.COV2.S vaccination and SARS-CoV-2 variants. Stated treatment: roughly 19 received Ad26.COV2.S at low or high dose, single or two shots; about 5 received placebo; per-sample allocation not given. Sampling was done on day 63 after the first vaccine or placebo injection. TCRdb's table, derived via immunoSEQ multiplex PCR, lists solely in-frame clones and lacks some. Here the sample spans roughly 400,000 clones, less than 95% being singletons. This material consisted of peripheral blood, taken in a trial of Ad26.COV2.S vaccine versus placebo. Receptors were obtained from a person aged 18 to 65 who received the Ad26.COV2.S COVID-19 vaccine or a placebo.

The chain uses TRBV5-1 and TRBJ2-5, with 10 positions matching TRBD2. The CDR3 loop spans 16 amino acids. With V trimmed by 2 bases and J by 4 bases, 8 bases remained unmatched. Germline lookup yields CDR1 SGHRS and CDR2 YFSETQ. CDR3 nucleotides: TGCGCCAGCAGCTTCGACAGCGGGAGGGCCCTAGAGACCCAGTACTTC. Translating gives CASSFDSGRALETQYF.

The V and J genes are TRBV28 and TRBJ2-7; 7 bases are shared with TRBD1. CDR3 length: 15 amino acids. The germline V gene has CDR1 MDHEN and CDR2 SYDVKM. J gave up 7 bases and V 6 bases, and 15 bases lay outside the gene matches. The CDR3 DNA reads as TGTGCCAGCAGGGGAAGGACAGGTCTCCGATGGGAGCAGTACTTC. Translated: CASRGRTGLRWEQYF.

The V gene is TRBV6-4, the J gene TRBJ2-3; D gene ambiguous. V was trimmed by 4 bases and J by 3 bases, leaving 8 bases between them. This CDR3 comprises 13 residues. The germline CDR1 and CDR2 sequences are MRHNA and SNTAGT. As DNA, the CDR3 is TGTGCCAGCAGTGTCTTCGAGACAGATACGCAGTATTTT. Its translation is CASSVFETDTQYF.

The chain combines TRBV6-2 or TRBV6-3 with TRBJ2-5; no firm D call. V was pared by 4 bases and J by 5 bases, with 11 bases between. The germline gives CDR1 MNHEY, CDR2 SVGEGT. This CDR3 comprises 13 residues. The DNA of the CDR3 is TGTGCCAGCAGTTTTTCCGTGGGGGAGACCCAGTACTTC. Translation: CASSFSVGETQYF.

The rearrangement joins TRBV10-2 to TRBJ1-2; 7 bases align to TRBD1. Germline-derived CDR1 and CDR2 are WSHSY and SAAADI. Unmatched junction bases numbered 11, after V lost 4 bases and J lost 6 bases. The CDR3 covers 15 residues. The CDR3 spells CASSARGGGPDGYTF. The CDR3 DNA sequence: TGCGCCAGCAGTGCCCGAGGGGGCGGCCCGGATGGCTACACCTTC.

This chain joins TRBV5-1 and TRBJ2-1; 8 bases line up with TRBD2. Germline assignment: CDR1 SGHRS and CDR2 YFSETQ. The CDR3 is made up of 15 amino acids. V dropped 4 bases and J dropped 7; count of bases not matched to a gene: 10. The CDR3 here is CASSPAGLVGNEQFF. CDR3 nucleotide sequence: TGCGCCAGCAGCCCCGCGGGACTAGTGGGGAATGAGCAGTTCTTC.

J is TRBJ1-1 and V is TRBV15; no firm D call. The ends were cut back, 0 bases at V and 4 bases at J, with 15 bases in the middle. This CDR3 has 16 amino acids. Per germline, CDR1 LNHNV and CDR2 YYDKDF (reference sequence). The CDR3 is CATSRDPGGLGTEAFF. CDR3 nucleotides: TGTGCCACCAGCAGAGATCCAGGAGGCCTAGGCACTGAAGCTTTCTTT.

The gene calls are TRBV30 and TRBJ2-7; D is unresolved. V lost 0 bases and J lost 3, with 9 bases in between. CDR3 length equals 13 residues. CDR1 and CDR2 from the germline V gene are GTSNPN and SVGIG (reference sequence). CDR3 in DNA: TGTGCCTGGAGTGTATCCCCTTTCTACGAGCAGTACTTC. It is translated as CAWSVSPFYEQYF.

V gene TRBV4-2 combines with J gene TRBJ2-1; D is possibly TRBD2 (5 bases). The CDR3 extends over 13 amino acids. Germline V gene sequence: CDR1 LGHNA, CDR2 YNFKEQ. Trimming pared 0 bases from V and 12 bases from J, leaving 12 bases between. CDR3 protein: CASSQDLETTQFF. CDR3 nucleotides: TGTGCCAGCAGCCAAGATCTGGAGACTACGCAGTTCTTC.

The chain has TRBV6-5 and TRBJ1-5; D is possibly TRBD1 (5 bases). The CDR3 length is 13 residues. Looked up from germline, CDR1 is MNHEY and CDR2 is SVGAGI. Trimming removed 8 bases from V and 4 bases from J, with 12 bases in between. In DNA, the CDR3 is TGTGCCAGCGGCCGGGACCGAAATCAGCCCCAGCATTTT. Translated, it gives CASGRDRNQPQHF.

J is TRBJ2-1 and V is TRBV5-4, with 7 bases fitting TRBD2. V lost 3 bases, J lost 6 bases, and 9 bases stayed unmatched. From germline, CDR1 is SGHNT and CDR2 YYREEE (reference sequence). This CDR3 contains 15 residues. In DNA form, the CDR3 reads TGTGCCAGCAGCTCCGAATTCCTAGCGGTCAATGAGCAGTTCTTC. The encoded protein is CASSSEFLAVNEQFF.

This clone was seen more than once but under ten times. The CDR3 sequence is CATSEDTGGKQFF. The CDR3 coding sequence is TGTGCCACCAGTGAAGATACAGGGGGCAAGCAGTTCTTC. The chain joins TRBV24-1 to TRBJ2-1, with 9 positions matching TRBD1. CDR1 and CDR2 (germline): KGHDR, SFDVKD. Trimming took 4 bases from V and 11 from J; bases not matched to a gene: 5. The CDR3 length is 13 residues.

The rearrangement links TRBV7-2 to TRBJ2-3; 8 bases align to TRBD1. V trimming: 1 base; J trimming: 0 bases; junction bases outside the gene matches: 6. The CDR3 totals 17 residues. Germline V gives CDR1 SGHTA, CDR2 FQGNSA. The CDR3 is CASSLGGTGRSTDTQYF. As DNA, the CDR3 is TGTGCCAGCAGCTTAGGGGGGACAGGTCGTAGCACAGATACGCAGTATTTT.

V usage is TRBV18 and J usage is TRBJ2-7; either TRBD1 or TRBD2 may fit D (5 bases each). Germline values: CDR1 KGHSH, CDR2 LQKENI. The V end lost 2 bases, the J end lost 3 bases, and 11 bases lay between the germline ends. The CDR3 is 14 residues long. The CDR3 region has the DNA TGTGCCAGCTCACCAGGTTTTGGGGGCTACGAGCAGTACTTC. The encoded protein is CASSPGFGGYEQYF.

The count of this clone is one. V is TRBV7-9 and J is TRBJ1-5, with unresolved D. The CDR3 is 15 amino acids. CDR1 SEHNR and CDR2 FQNEAQ come from the germline V gene (reference sequence). The V end lost 3 bases, the J end lost 0 bases, and 9 bases lay between the germline ends. The chain's CDR3 is CASSFGGHSNQPQHF. CDR3 DNA sequence: TGTGCCAGCAGCTTCGGCGGCCATAGCAATCAGCCCCAGCATTTT.

The chain has TRBV5-4 and TRBJ2-5; no definite D call. With 4 bases removed from V and 1 base from J, the gap between germline ends came to 11 bases. CDR3 length: 14 amino acids. Germline V gene data show CDR1 as SGHNT and CDR2 as YYREEE (reference sequence). In DNA, the CDR3 is TGTGCCAGCAGCCCCCGGGCGGTCCAAGAGACCCAGTACTTC. Amino acid sequence: CASSPRAVQETQYF.

This rearrangement joins TRBV11-3 to TRBJ2-5, with 8 bases lining up with TRBD1. CDR3 length: 17 amino acids. Per the germline V gene, CDR1 is SGHNT and CDR2 is YENEEA. Germline trimming cut 5 bases from V and 3 bases from J; bases unmatched to any gene: 14. CDR3 residues: CASSTRTPGGGEETQYF. CDR3 nucleotides: TGTGCCAGCAGCACTAGGACCCCAGGGGGCGGCGAAGAGACCCAGTACTTC.

The chain uses TRBV5-4 and TRBJ2-5; possible D gene TRBD1, 5 bases. Trimming removed 3 bases at V and 4 bases at J, with 13 bases between. The CDR3 contains 14 residues. The V gene's germline CDR1 is SGHNT and CDR2 YYREEE (reference sequence). CDR3 DNA sequence: TGTGCCAGCAGCTCCTTATCGCAGGGAGAGACCCAGTACTTC. It translates to CASSSLSQGETQYF.

This clone was picked up one time. V and J are TRBV29-1 and TRBJ2-3; D is perhaps TRBD2 (7 bases). This CDR3 has 16 residues. V was shortened by 1 base and J by 3 bases, with 17 bases between the two germline ends. CDR1 is SQVTM, CDR2 ANQGSEA, per germline. The CDR3 protein is CSVEGVIGGRTDTQYF. The CDR3 region has the DNA TGCAGCGTTGAAGGAGTTATCGGGGGGCGGACAGATACGCAGTATTTT.

This clone was observed a few times. The chain couples TRBV11-3 to TRBJ2-3; D gene unclear. CDR3 length: 15 residues. V was pared by 2 bases and J by 2 bases, with 11 bases between. Germline assignment: CDR1 SGHNT and CDR2 YENEEA. CDR3 in DNA: TGTGCCAGCAGCTTATTGGGTGGGGACACAGATACGCAGTATTTT. It encodes CASSLLGGDTDTQYF. Supplemented by reference TRBV11-3 and TRBJ2-3, the full variable domain reads EAGVVQSPRYKIIEKKQPVAFWCNPISGHNTLYWYLQNLGQGPELLIRYENEEAVDDSQLPKDRFSAERLKGVDSTLKIQPAELGDSAVYLCASSLLGGDTDTQYFGPGTRLTVL.

The chain is built from TRBV28 and TRBJ1-2, with unresolved D. Germline CDR1 and CDR2: MDHEN and SYDVKM. The CDR3 has 12 residues. V was shortened by 3 bases and J by 3 bases, with 5 bases between the two germline ends. The CDR3 DNA follows: TGTGCCAGCAGTTTCCAGTACTATGGCTACACCTTC. Translating gives CASSFQYYGYTF.

This chain links TRBV19 with TRBJ1-1; D gene uncertain. Per the germline V gene, CDR1 is LNHDA and CDR2 is SQIVND (reference sequence). CDR3 length: 18 residues. The V end was cut by 0 bases, the J end by 1 base, with 18 bases between. This chain's CDR3 is CASSIDGTKPPRNTEAFF. Written as DNA, the CDR3 is TGTGCCAGTAGTATAGACGGTACTAAGCCGCCCAGGAACACTGAAGCTTTCTTT.

The CDR3 DNA follows: TGTGCCAGCAGCTTAGGACTAGCGGGAGTCCCCCCCTACAATGAGCAGTTCTTC. This translates into CASSLGLAGVPPYNEQFF. The chain combines TRBV7-3 with TRBJ2-1; 13 bases are a match to TRBD2. Germline values: CDR1 SGHTA, CDR2 FQGTGA. The CDR3 length is 18 residues. With V trimmed by 2 bases and J by 2 bases, 6 bases remained unmatched.

In this sample, this clone turned up once. The CDR3 protein is CASSLGQGDYEQYF. The DNA for the CDR3 is TGTGCCAGCAGTTTGGGACAGGGAGACTACGAGCAGTACTTC. The V and J genes are TRBV27 and TRBJ2-7; 9 bases agree with TRBD1. The CDR3 loop spans 14 amino acids. The V segment lost 3 bases and the J segment 3 bases; nucleotides outside the gene matches: 3. Germline CDR1 and CDR2: MNHEY and SMNVEV (reference sequence).

The rearrangement uses TRBV14 and TRBJ2-7; the match to TRBD1 covers 7 bases. Germline trimming cut 4 bases from V and 4 bases from J; bases unmatched to any gene: 1. The CDR3 contains 12 residues. CDR1 and CDR2 from the germline V gene are SGHDN and FVKESK. CDR3 region: CASSPQGYEQYF. For the CDR3, the DNA is TGTGCCAGCAGCCCACAGGGGTACGAGCAGTACTTC.

The chain uses TRBV23-1 and TRBJ1-4; 9 bases align to TRBD1. TRBV23-1 belongs to the ORF category, with a function that is uncertain. The CDR3 contains 19 residues. V dropped 0 bases and J dropped 2; count of bases not matched to a gene: 10. The CDR3 DNA reads TGCGCCAGCAGTCAATCGGGGGGGACAGGGTACGCCACTAATGAAAAACTGTTTTTT. The encoded protein is CASSQSGGTGYATNEKLFF.

This rearrangement joins TRBV11-1 to TRBJ2-7; 7 bases are a match to TRBD2. Germline CDR1 and CDR2: SGHAT and FQDESV (reference sequence). V lost 1 base to trimming and J lost 7 bases; unmatched junction nucleotides: 10. This CDR3 region has 15 residues. As DNA, the CDR3 is TGTGCCAGCAGCTTAGTGGGACTACCGATTGGAGAGCAGTACTTC. Translated, it gives CASSLVGLPIGEQYF.

This chain uses TRBV7-3 with TRBJ2-5; D possibly matches TRBD1 or TRBD2 (6 bases each). Trimming took 4 bases from V and 1 from J, leaving 13 bases between them. The CDR3 length is 15 residues. The V gene's germline CDR1 is SGHTA and CDR2 FQGTGA. Here the CDR3 reads CASSSLGGIQETQYF. CDR3 nucleotide sequence: TGTGCCAGCAGCTCCTTAGGGGGGATCCAAGAGACCCAGTACTTC.

The chain joins TRBV9 to TRBJ2-1; D is perhaps TRBD1 (6 bases). Trimming removed 4 bases from V and 5 bases from J, with 13 bases in between. The CDR3 runs 14 residues. Germline lookup yields CDR1 SGDLS and CDR2 YYNGEE. CDR3 DNA sequence: TGTGCCAGCAGCTTCCGGACAGCTAACAATGAGCAGTTCTTC. Its protein is CASSFRTANNEQFF.

The chain uses TRBV2 and TRBJ2-5; 12 bases map to TRBD2. Germline V gene data show CDR1 as SNHLY and CDR2 as FYNNEI. This CDR3 contains 14 residues. V was clipped by 6 bases and J by 5 bases; unmatched bases: 4. CDR3 DNA sequence: TGTGCCAGCAGAGGACTAGCGGGAAAGGAGACCCAGTACTTC. Protein sequence: CASRGLAGKETQYF.

This clone has a single count. This chain connects TRBV19 to TRBJ1-1, with 9 bases aligning to TRBD1. CDR1 and CDR2 from the germline V gene are LNHDA and SQIVND (reference sequence). V lost 6 bases to trimming and J lost 1 base; unmatched junction nucleotides: 9. The CDR3 sequence is 16 residues long. The CDR3 loop reads CASRTMHRGQNTEAFF. The CDR3 nucleotides are TGTGCCAGTAGAACTATGCACAGGGGGCAGAACACTGAAGCTTTCTTT.

The chain couples TRBV9 to TRBJ2-2; no definite D call. The CDR3 is 16 amino acids. V gave up 0 bases and J gave up 0 bases, with 9 bases separating them. The V gene's germline CDR1 is SGDLS and CDR2 YYNGEE. The CDR3 reads CASSVEATANTGELFF. The CDR3, as DNA: TGTGCCAGCAGCGTAGAGGCTACCGCGAACACCGGGGAGCTGTTTTTT.